Below, one T cell receptor (beta chain) is given with its context. Its antigen is not known. It was by 5' RACE with UMI labels that the TRB cDNA libraries were prepared. Each CDR3 protein gets one entry in TCRdb, which reprocessed the 5' RACE reads and gives no DNA. The sample's table shows tens of thousands of distinct CDR3 sequences. Triplicate approximately 300,000-cell sorts were made of each CD8+ T cell subset. This sample was taken from a study of CXCR3-negative and CXCR3-positive naive CD8 T cells. General observations from the study: Hydrophobicity of TRB CDR3s was greater in CXCR3-positive naive cells than in CXCR3-negative naive cells. CXCR3 expression partially decreased after cryopreservation; most assays used fresh PBMCs.

This TCR derives from a human donor in good health. Some clones in this sample may be carry-over from other donors' samples. The specimen sequenced was naive CXCR3- CD8+ T cells from blood. Subset reported: CD45RO-CCR7+CD27+CD95- naive CD8+ T cells lacking CXCR3 (TNR3-).

The CDR3 region is CSARGVTHSYNEQFF. The genes are TRBV20-1 and TRBJ2-1. The CDR3 sequence is 15 residues long. Germline V gives CDR1 DFQATT, CDR2 SNEGSKA (reference sequence).